Sequencing of this T cell receptor beta chain was carried out in a study of blood T cell repertoires in COVID-19. Study-level information: Acute-phase and convalescent COVID-19 samples originated in the United States, Italy and Spain. PBMCs, B-cell-depleted T cells, or T cells were the source of the cDNA or gDNA that made up the material.

The CDR3 is 14 residues long. Germline loops: CDR1 MDHEN, CDR2 SYDVKM. Trimming left V 4 bases short and J 1 base short, with 10 bases between. TCRdb's copy holds only in-frame clones and misses some; the assay was immunoSEQ multiplex PCR. This sample has about 100,000 clones, with 70% to 90% found just once. The chain uses TRBV28 and TRBJ2-5; tentative D call: TRBD1 (5 bases). This TCR derives from a human donor in a cohort sampled during active COVID-19. Source material: peripheral blood. CDR3 nucleotide sequence: TGTGCCAGCAGTTCCAACAGGATCCAAGAGACCCAGTACTTC. It encodes CASSSNRIQETQYF.